The clone carrying this TCR beta chain was recorded at least ten times. RNA was extracted from bulk tissue without any cell sorting. TCRbeta libraries were built with three rounds of nested PCR, modified from ARM-PCR. TCRdb analysed the multiplex PCR reads with MiXCR anew, one entry per CDR3 protein. The sample records under 250,000 distinct CDR3 sequences, 60% to 75% being singletons. The data were taken from a study of tumor and adjacent non-tumor tissue in lung cancer. The wider study: Patients comprised some eleven adenocarcinoma, a couple of squamous cell carcinoma and 1 small cell lung cancer.

V was trimmed by 6 bases and J by 2 bases, leaving 20 bases between them. The CDR3 sequence is 16 residues long. This receptor was taken from a man aged 55 to 70 with non-small cell lung cancer. The sequenced material came from lung tumor tissue. The genes are TRBV12-3 or TRBV12-4 and TRBJ2-7, with D possibly being TRBD1 or TRBD2 (6 bases each). The CDR3 DNA is TGTGCCAGCAGGAATTCTGGGGGCGGGATGACCTACGAGCAGTACTTC. This translates into CASRNSGGGMTYEQYF.